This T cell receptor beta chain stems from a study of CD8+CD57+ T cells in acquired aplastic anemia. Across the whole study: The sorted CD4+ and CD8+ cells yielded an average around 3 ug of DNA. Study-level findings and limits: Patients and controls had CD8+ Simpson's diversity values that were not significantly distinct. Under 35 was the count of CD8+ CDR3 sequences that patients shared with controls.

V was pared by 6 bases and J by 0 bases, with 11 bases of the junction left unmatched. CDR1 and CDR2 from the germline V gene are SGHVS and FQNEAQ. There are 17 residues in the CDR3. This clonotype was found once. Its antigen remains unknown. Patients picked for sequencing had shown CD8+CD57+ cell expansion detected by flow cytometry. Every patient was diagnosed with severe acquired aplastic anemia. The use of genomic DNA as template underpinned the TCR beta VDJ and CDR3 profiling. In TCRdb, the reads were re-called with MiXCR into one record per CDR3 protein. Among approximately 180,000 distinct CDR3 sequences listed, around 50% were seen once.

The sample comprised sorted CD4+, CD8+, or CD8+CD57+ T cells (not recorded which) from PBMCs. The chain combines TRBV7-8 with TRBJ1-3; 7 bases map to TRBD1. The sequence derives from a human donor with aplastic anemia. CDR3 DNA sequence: TGTGCCAGCAGGAGTGGAGGGGGCAGGATCTCTGGAAACACCATATATTTT. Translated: CASRSGGGRISGNTIYF.